The 10 T cell receptor beta chains in this list originate from one sample, sequenced in a study of OX40 agonist ivuxolimab in advanced cancers. Produced via immunoSEQ multiplex PCR; TCRdb's table is partial and in-frame only. The sample holds about 20,000 clones, 83% seen once. The specimen was CD4+ or CD8+ T cells sorted from blood, collected in a trial of the OX40 agonist ivuxolimab. Receptors were obtained from an adult with an advanced solid tumor such as melanoma, head and neck, liver or kidney cancer.

The J gene is TRBJ1-1, the V gene TRBV5-1; unclear D gene. The V and J ends lost 0 bases and 1 base respectively, with 7 bases between them. Germline CDR1 and CDR2: SGHRS and YFSETQ. The CDR3 has 14 amino acids. The CDR3 spells CASSLAQANTEAFF. The CDR3 DNA follows: TGCGCCAGCAGCTTGGCCCAGGCGAACACTGAAGCTTTCTTT.

This chain links TRBV7-2 with TRBJ2-7; TRBD1 matches 10 bases. V was clipped by 5 bases and J by 3 bases; unmatched bases: 7. This CDR3 contains 15 residues. In germline, CDR1 is SGHTA, CDR2 FQGNSA. The CDR3 here is CASSLSGTGVYEQYF. In DNA form, the CDR3 reads TGTGCCAGCAGCCTCTCTGGGACAGGGGTCTACGAGCAGTACTTC. Full variable domain (outside the CDR3, taken from reference TRBV7-2 and TRBJ2-7): GAGVSQSPSNKVTEKGKDVELRCDPISGHTALYWYRQSLGQGLEFLIYFQGNSAPDKSGLPSDRFSAERTGGSVSTLTIQRTQQEDSAVYLCASSLSGTGVYEQYFGPGTRLTVT.

This rearrangement joins TRBV28 to TRBJ2-7; weak D call: TRBD2 (5 bases). The germline V gene has CDR1 MDHEN and CDR2 SYDVKM. V shed 5 bases and J shed 6 bases, with 5 bases lying between them. The CDR3 has 10 residues. The CDR3, as DNA: TGTGCCAGCAGTACTAGCGAGCAGTACTTC. Amino acid sequence: CASSTSEQYF. Combining the CDR3 with reference TRBV28 and TRBJ2-7 gives the whole variable domain DVKVTQSSRYLVKRTGEKVFLECVQDMDHENMFWYRQDPGLGLRLIYFSYDVKMKEKGDIPEGYSVSREKKERFSLILESASTNQTSMYLCASSTSEQYFGPGTRLTVT.

The rearrangement joins TRBV11-1 to TRBJ2-7; unclear D gene. This CDR3 comprises 15 residues. V was shortened by 5 bases and J by 0 bases, with 14 bases between the two germline ends. Germline V gene sequence: CDR1 SGHAT, CDR2 FQDESV (reference sequence). Here the CDR3 reads CASSAEFSGSYEQYF. CDR3 DNA sequence: TGTGCCAGCAGCGCTGAATTCTCGGGCTCCTACGAGCAGTACTTC. The whole variable domain, filled in from reference TRBV11-1 and TRBJ2-7, reads EAEVAQSPRYKITEKSQAVAFWCDPISGHATLYWYRQILGQGPELLVQFQDESVVDDSQLPKDRFSAERLKGVDSTLKIQPAELGDSAMYLCASSAEFSGSYEQYFGPGTRLTVT.

The chain joins TRBV7-8 to TRBJ1-2, with a weak D call TRBD1 (6 bases). The CDR3 has 18 amino acids. Trimming stripped 5 bases from V and 4 bases from J, with 26 bases between. Germline V gives CDR1 SGHVS, CDR2 FQNEAQ. The CDR3 region has the DNA TGTGCCAGCAGCCTCGGGGCAAGTGACAGGCCAGCCTTCTATGGCTACACCTTC. Its protein is CASSLGASDRPAFYGYTF.

The rearrangement uses TRBV28 and TRBJ2-7; 9 bases match TRBD1. Germline lookup yields CDR1 MDHEN and CDR2 SYDVKM. The CDR3 loop spans 15 amino acids. V trimming: 3 bases; J trimming: 4 bases; junction bases outside the gene matches: 7. This CDR3 is CASSFAQTGGYEQYF. CDR3 nucleotide sequence: TGTGCCAGCAGTTTCGCTCAGACAGGGGGGTACGAGCAGTACTTC.

This sequence joins TRBV7-9 and TRBJ1-1, with no clear D. This CDR3 comprises 12 residues. Trimming removed 5 bases at V and 1 base at J, with 5 bases between. Germline CDR1 reads SEHNR; CDR2 reads FQNEAQ (reference sequence). CDR3 sequence reads: CASSPRNTEAFF. DNA for the CDR3: TGTGCCAGCAGCCCGCGGAACACTGAAGCTTTCTTT.

The chain is built from TRBV27 and TRBJ1-1; 8 bases are a match to TRBD1. Germline CDR1 reads MNHEY; CDR2 reads SMNVEV (reference sequence). This CDR3 is built from 15 residues. Losses at the gene ends were 5 bases for V and 5 bases for J; bases not matched to a gene: 10. As DNA, the CDR3 is TGTGCCAGCAGTCCTTCGACAGGGGCGCGTACTGAAGCTTTCTTT. It translates to CASSPSTGARTEAFF.

The chain recombines TRBV13 with TRBJ2-2; D perhaps matches TRBD2 (5 bases). Germline assignment: CDR1 PRHDT and CDR2 FYEKMQ (reference sequence). The CDR3 runs to 13 residues. V dropped 6 bases and J dropped 3 bases, with 8 bases sitting between them. CDR3 bases: TGTGCCAGCAGTTCCGGGGACACCGGGGAGCTGTTTTTT. Its translation: CASSSGDTGELFF.

The CDR3 nucleotides read TGTGCCAGCAGCTTAGCCCGACAGGGGAGTGGAAACACCATATATTTT. Protein sequence: CASSLARQGSGNTIYF. V is TRBV7-6 and J is TRBJ1-3; 8 nucleotides agree with TRBD1. J lost 3 bases, V lost 0 bases, and 4 bases had no gene match. CDR3 length: 16 amino acids. The germline gives CDR1 SGHVS, CDR2 FNYEAQ.